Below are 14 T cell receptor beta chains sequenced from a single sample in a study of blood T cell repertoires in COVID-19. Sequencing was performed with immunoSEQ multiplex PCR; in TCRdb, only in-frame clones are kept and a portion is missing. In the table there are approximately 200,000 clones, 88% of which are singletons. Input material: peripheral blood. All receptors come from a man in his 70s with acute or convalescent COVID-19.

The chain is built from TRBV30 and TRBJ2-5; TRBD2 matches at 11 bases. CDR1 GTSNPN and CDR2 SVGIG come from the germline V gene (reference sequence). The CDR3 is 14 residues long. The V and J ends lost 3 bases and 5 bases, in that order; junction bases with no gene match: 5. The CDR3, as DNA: TGTGCCTGGAGGCTAGCGGGAGGAGGGGAGACCCAGTACTTC. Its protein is CAWRLAGGGETQYF.

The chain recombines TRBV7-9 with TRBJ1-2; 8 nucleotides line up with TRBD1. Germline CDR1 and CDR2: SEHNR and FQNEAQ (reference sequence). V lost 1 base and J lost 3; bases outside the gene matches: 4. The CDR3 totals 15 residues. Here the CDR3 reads CASSLGQGADYGYTF. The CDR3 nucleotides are TGTGCCAGCAGCTTAGGTCAGGGGGCGGACTATGGCTACACCTTC.

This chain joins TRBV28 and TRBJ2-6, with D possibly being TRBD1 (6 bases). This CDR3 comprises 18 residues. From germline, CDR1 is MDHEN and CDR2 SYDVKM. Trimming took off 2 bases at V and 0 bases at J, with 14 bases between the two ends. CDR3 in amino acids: CASSLGQGLRSGANVLTF. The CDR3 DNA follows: TGTGCCAGCAGTTTAGGGCAGGGGCTCCGCTCTGGGGCCAACGTCCTGACTTTC.

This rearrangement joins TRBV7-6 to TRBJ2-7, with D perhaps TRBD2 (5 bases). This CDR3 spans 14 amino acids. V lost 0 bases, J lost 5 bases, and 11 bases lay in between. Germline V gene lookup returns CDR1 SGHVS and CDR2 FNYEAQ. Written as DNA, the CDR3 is TGTGCCAGCAGCTTAGCGGGAGTTACAAACGAGCAGTACTTC. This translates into CASSLAGVTNEQYF.

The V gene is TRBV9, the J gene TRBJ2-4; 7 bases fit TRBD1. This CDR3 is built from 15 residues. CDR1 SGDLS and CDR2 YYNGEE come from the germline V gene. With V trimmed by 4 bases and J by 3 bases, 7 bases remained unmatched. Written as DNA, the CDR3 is TGTGCCAGCAGCCTCTCGACAGGGATCAAAAACATTCAGTACTTC. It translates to CASSLSTGIKNIQYF. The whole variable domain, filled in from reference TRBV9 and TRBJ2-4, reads DSGVTQTPKHLITATGQRVTLRCSPRSGDLSVYWYQQSLDQGLQFLIQYYNGEERAKGNILERFSAQQFPDLHSELNLSSLELGDSALYFCASSLSTGIKNIQYFGAGTRLSVL.

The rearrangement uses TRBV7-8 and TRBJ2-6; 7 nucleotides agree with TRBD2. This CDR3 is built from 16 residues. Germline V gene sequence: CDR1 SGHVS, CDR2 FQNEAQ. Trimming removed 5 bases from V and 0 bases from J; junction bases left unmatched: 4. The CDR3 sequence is CASSVGLSSGANVLTF. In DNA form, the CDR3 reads TGTGCCAGCAGCGTGGGACTAAGCTCTGGGGCCAACGTCCTGACTTTC. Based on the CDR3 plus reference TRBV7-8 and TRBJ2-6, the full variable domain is GAGVSQSPRYKVAKRGQDVALRCDPISGHVSLFWYQQALGQGPEFLTYFQNEAQLDKSGLPSDRFFAERPEGSVSTLKIQRTQQEDSAVYLCASSVGLSSGANVLTFGAGSRLTVL.

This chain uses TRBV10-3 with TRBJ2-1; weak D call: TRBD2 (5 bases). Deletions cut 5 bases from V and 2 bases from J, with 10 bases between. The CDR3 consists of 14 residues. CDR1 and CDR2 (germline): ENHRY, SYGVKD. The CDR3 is CAISSAGPYNEQFF. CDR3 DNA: TGTGCCATCAGTTCTGCGGGCCCCTACAATGAGCAGTTCTTC.

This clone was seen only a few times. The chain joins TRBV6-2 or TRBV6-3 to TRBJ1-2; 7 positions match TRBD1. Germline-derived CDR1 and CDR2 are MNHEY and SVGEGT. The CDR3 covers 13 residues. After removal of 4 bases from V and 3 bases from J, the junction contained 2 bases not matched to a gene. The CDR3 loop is CASSFTGDYGYTF. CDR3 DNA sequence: TGTGCCAGCAGTTTTACAGGGGACTATGGCTACACCTTC.

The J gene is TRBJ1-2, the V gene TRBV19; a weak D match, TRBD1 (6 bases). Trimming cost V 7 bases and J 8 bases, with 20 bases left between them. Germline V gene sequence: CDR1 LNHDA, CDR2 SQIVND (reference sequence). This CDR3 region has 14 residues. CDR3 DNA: TGTGCCAGTATGACGTCAATGGGGGCGCGGGGCTACACCTTC. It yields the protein CASMTSMGARGYTF.

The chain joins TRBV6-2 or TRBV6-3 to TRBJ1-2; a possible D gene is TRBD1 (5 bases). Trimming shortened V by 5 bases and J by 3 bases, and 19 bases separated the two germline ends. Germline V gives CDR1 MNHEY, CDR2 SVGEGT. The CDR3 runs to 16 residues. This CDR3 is CASSQVPTAGDYGYTF. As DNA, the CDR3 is TGTGCCAGCAGTCAAGTTCCGACAGCGGGGGACTATGGCTACACCTTC.

CDR3 sequence reads: CASSPTPSALEQFF. CDR3 DNA: TGTGCCAGCAGCCCAACCCCTAGCGCCCTGGAGCAGTTCTTC. The chain joins TRBV7-3 to TRBJ2-1; a weak D match, TRBD2 (6 bases). The germline V gene encodes CDR1 SGHTA and CDR2 FQGTGA. The CDR3 is 14 residues long. Trimming removed 5 bases at V and 10 bases at J, with 18 bases between.

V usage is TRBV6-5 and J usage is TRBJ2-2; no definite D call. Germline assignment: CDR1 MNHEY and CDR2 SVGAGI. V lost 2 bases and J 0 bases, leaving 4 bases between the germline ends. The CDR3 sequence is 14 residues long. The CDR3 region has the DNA TGTGCCAGCAGTTACACTCCGAACACCGGGGAGCTGTTTTTT. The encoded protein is CASSYTPNTGELFF.

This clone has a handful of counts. CDR3 sequence reads: CASNRDRVNEQYF. The CDR3 DNA reads TGTGCCAGCAATAGGGACAGGGTAAACGAGCAGTACTTC. The gene calls are TRBV2 and TRBJ2-7; 9 bases agree with TRBD1. From germline, CDR1 is SNHLY and CDR2 FYNNEI. The ends lost 7 bases at V and 5 bases at J; junction bases unmatched: 6. The CDR3 totals 13 residues.

In DNA, the CDR3 is TGTGCCAGCGGCCCCCTGGGGGGTAATCTTATCCACGAGCAGTACTTC. Encoded protein: CASGPLGGNLIHEQYF. The chain joins TRBV6-2 or TRBV6-3 to TRBJ2-7; TRBD2 might be the D (6 bases). The germline CDR1 and CDR2 sequences are MNHEY and SVGEGT. Trimming removed 8 bases from V and 5 bases from J, with 25 bases in between. The CDR3 covers 16 residues.